This T cell receptor (beta chain) was observed in a study of glioma-infiltrating T cells. Amplification of TCR alpha and beta CDR3 regions from RNA used iRepertoire nested multiplex PCR. TCRdb re-derived calls from the multiplex PCR reads in MiXCR, one entry per CDR3 protein. The sample lists approximately 120,000 distinct CDR3 sequences; 20% to 25% were seen once. This clonotype has at least ten counts. This TCR came from a human donor with low-grade glioma or glioblastoma, undergoing nonglioma brain surgery, or in good health (not recorded which). The sequenced material came from glioma tissue, nonneoplastic brain tissue, or PBMCs (not recorded which).

CDR3 amino acids: CASSYNRAKLFF. CDR3 nucleotide sequence: TGTGCCAGCAGCTATAACAGGGCTAAACTGTTTTTT. The rearrangement joins TRBV7-9 to TRBJ1-4, with D perhaps TRBD1 (6 bases). The CDR3 sequence is 12 residues long. Looked up from germline, CDR1 is SEHNR and CDR2 is FQNEAQ (reference sequence). Between the trimmed V and J ends, which lost 4 bases and 11 bases, there was a span of 11 bases.